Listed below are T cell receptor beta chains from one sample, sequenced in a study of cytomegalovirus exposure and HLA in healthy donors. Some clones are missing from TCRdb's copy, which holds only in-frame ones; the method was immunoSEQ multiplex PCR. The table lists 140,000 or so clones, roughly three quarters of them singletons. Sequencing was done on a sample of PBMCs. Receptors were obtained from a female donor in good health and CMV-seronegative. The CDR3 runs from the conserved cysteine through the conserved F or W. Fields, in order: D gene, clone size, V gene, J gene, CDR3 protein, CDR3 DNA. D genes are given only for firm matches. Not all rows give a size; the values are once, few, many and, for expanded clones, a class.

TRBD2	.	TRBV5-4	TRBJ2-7	CASSPTSGRLDYEQYF	TGTGCCAGCAGCCCGACTAGCGGGAGGCTGGATTACGAGCAGTACTTC
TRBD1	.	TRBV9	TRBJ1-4	CASSVGTGREKLFF	TGTGCCAGCAGCGTCGGGACAGGGCGGGAAAAACTGTTTTTT
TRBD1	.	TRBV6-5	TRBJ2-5	CASSRQGPPQETQYF	TGTGCCAGCAGTCGACAGGGTCCACCCCAAGAGACCCAGTACTTC
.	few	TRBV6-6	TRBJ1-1	CASSAEKNTEAFF	TGTGCCAGCAGTGCGGAGAAGAACACTGAAGCTTTCTTT
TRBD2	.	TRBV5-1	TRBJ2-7	CASSLGVWGLAAKTSYEQYF	TGCGCCAGCAGCTTGGGTGTGTGGGGACTAGCGGCAAAAACCTCCTACGAGCAGTACTTC
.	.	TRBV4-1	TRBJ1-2	CASSQGFTGRANYGYTF	TGCGCCAGCAGCCAAGGGTTCACAGGGAGGGCTAACTATGGCTACACCTTC
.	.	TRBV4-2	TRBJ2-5	CASSQDRGQIFPQYF	TGTGCCAGCAGCCAAGATAGAGGGCAGATTTTCCCCCAGTACTTC
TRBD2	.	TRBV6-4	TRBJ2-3	CASSAQRGGQDTQYF	TGTGCCAGCAGTGCCCAGCGGGGGGGCCAAGATACGCAGTATTTT
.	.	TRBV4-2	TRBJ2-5	CASSQLLGLPFQETQYF	TGTGCCAGCAGCCAGTTACTCGGACTACCCTTTCAAGAGACCCAGTACTTC
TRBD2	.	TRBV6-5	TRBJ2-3	CASSVAGGWNTQYF	TGTGCCAGCAGTGTAGCGGGAGGGTGGAATACGCAGTATTTT
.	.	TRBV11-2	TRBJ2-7	CASSFPRGGASYEQYF	TGTGCCAGCAGCTTCCCTAGGGGGGGCGCGTCCTACGAGCAGTACTTC
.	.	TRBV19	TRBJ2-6	CASSALSGANVLPF	TGTGCCAGTAGTGCCCTTTCTGGGGCCAACGTCCTGCCTTTC
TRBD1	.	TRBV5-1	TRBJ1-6	CASRGTGDHSPLHF	TGCGCCAGCAGAGGGACAGGCGATCATTCACCCCTCCACTTT
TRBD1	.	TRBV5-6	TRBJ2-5	CASSRTGLRETQYF	TGTGCCAGCAGCCGGACAGGGTTACGAGAGACCCAGTACTTC
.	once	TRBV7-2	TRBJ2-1	CASSFRGGSSYNEQFF	TGTGCCAGCAGCTTCCGGGGAGGTAGCTCCTACAATGAGCAGTTCTTC
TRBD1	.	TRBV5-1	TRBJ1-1	CASSLRTGTNTEAFF	TGCGCCAGCAGCCTTAGGACAGGGACGAACACTGAAGCTTTCTTT
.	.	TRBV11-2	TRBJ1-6	CASSLERNWYNSPLHF	TGTGCCAGCAGCTTAGAGAGAAACTGGTATAATTCACCCCTCCACTTT
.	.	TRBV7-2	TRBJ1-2	CASSLLSSTVSGYTF	TGTGCCAGCAGCTTATTGTCCTCGACAGTATCTGGCTACACCTTC
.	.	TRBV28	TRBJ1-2	CASSFTGLGSYGYTF	TGTGCCAGCAGTTTTACAGGGCTTGGGAGCTATGGCTACACCTTC
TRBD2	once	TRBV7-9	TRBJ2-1	CASSPETRGLAGRNEQFF	TGTGCCAGCAGCCCTGAGACGCGGGGACTAGCGGGGAGGAATGAGCAGTTCTTC
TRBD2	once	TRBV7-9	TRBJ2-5	CSSASGEETQYF	TGTTCCAGCGCTAGCGGTGAAGAGACCCAGTACTTC
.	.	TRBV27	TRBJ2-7	CASSDTSYEQYF	TGTGCCAGCAGCGACACATCCTACGAGCAGTACTTC
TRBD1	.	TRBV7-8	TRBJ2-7	CASSFGTGIYEQYF	TGTGCCAGCAGCTTTGGGACAGGGATCTACGAGCAGTACTTC
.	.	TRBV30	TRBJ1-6	CAWSAIGSSYNSPLHF	TGTGCCTGGAGTGCCATCGGTAGCTCCTATAATTCACCCCTCCACTTT
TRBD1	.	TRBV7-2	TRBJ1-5	CASTPDRGYQPQHF	TGTGCCAGCACCCCGGACAGGGGGTATCAGCCCCAGCATTTT
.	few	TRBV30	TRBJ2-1	CAWSVRGLSSYNEQFF	TGTGCCTGGAGTGTTCGAGGCCTCAGCTCCTACAATGAGCAGTTCTTC
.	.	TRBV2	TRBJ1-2	CASSRRPRDGYTF	TGTGCCAGCAGTCGAAGACCACGGGATGGCTACACCTTC
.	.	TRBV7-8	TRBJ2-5	CASSRGGGAQTQYF	TGTGCCAGCAGCCGAGGAGGGGGGGCACAGACCCAGTACTTC
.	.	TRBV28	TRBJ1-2	CATYNGGRGYGYPF	TGTGCCACCTATAACGGGGGGCGCGGCTATGGCTACCCCTTC
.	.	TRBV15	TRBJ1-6	CATSSRGPTVRYSPLHF	TGTGCCACCTCCTCCCGGGGTCCTACAGTCCGGTATTCACCCCTCCACTTT
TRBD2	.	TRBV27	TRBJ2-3	CASSAYELAGDTDTQYF	TGTGCCAGCAGTGCATACGAACTAGCGGGGGACACAGATACGCAGTATTTT
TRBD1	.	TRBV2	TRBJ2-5	CASQTGGETQYF	TGTGCCAGTCAGACAGGGGGAGAGACCCAGTACTTC
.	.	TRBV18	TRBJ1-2	CASSPETGTTGYPF	TGTGCCAGCTCCCCAGAGACAGGCACGACGGGCTACCCCTTC
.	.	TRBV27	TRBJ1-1	CASSLSKTRGTEAFF	TGTGCCAGCAGTTTATCGAAAACCCGAGGGACTGAAGCTTTCTTT
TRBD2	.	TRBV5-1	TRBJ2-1	CASSSGGTSVYNEQFF	TGCGCCAGCAGCTCGGGGGGGACCTCGGTCTACAATGAGCAGTTCTTC
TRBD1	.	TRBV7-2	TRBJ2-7	CASSLAYQGVFDEQYF	TGTGCCAGCAGCTTAGCTTACCAGGGGGTTTTTGACGAGCAGTACTTC
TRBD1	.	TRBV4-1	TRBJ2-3	CASSAEWDRGTDTQYF	TGCGCCAGCAGCGCCGAATGGGACAGGGGCACAGATACGCAGTATTTT
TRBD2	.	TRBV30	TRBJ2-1	CAWLAGGTRDEQFF	TGTGCCTGGCTAGCGGGAGGAACGCGGGATGAGCAGTTCTTC
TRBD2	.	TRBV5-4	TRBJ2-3	CASSSGLAGVGTDTQYF	TGTGCCAGCAGCTCCGGACTAGCGGGGGTGGGCACAGATACGCAGTATTTT
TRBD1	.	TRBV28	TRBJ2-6	CASSGGQGFSGANVLTF	TGTGCCAGCAGCGGGGGACAGGGGTTCTCTGGGGCCAACGTCCTGACTTTC
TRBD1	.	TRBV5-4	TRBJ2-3	CASSLGDRGADTQYF	TGTGCCAGCAGCTTGGGCGACAGGGGTGCAGATACGCAGTATTTT
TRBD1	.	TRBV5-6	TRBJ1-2	CASSLSGGCGYTF	TGTGCCAGCAGCCTCTCAGGGGGTTGCGGCTACACCTTC
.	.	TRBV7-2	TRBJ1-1	CASSTGGIAEAFF	TGTGCCAGCAGCACAGGAGGGATCGCTGAAGCTTTCTTT
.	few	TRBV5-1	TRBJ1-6	CASSLATGRNSPLHF	TGCGCCAGCAGCTTGGCTACAGGGCGGAATTCACCCCTCCACTTT
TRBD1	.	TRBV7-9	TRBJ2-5	CASSPPTGVGQTQYF	TGTGCCAGCAGCCCCCCTACAGGGGTCGGACAGACCCAGTACTTC
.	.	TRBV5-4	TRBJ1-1	CASTARTKTANTEAFF	TGTGCCAGCACGGCTCGGACCAAGACAGCGAACACTGAAGCTTTCTTT
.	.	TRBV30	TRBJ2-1	CAWSWAGSSYNEQFF	TGTGCCTGGAGCTGGGCCGGTAGCTCCTACAATGAGCAGTTCTTC